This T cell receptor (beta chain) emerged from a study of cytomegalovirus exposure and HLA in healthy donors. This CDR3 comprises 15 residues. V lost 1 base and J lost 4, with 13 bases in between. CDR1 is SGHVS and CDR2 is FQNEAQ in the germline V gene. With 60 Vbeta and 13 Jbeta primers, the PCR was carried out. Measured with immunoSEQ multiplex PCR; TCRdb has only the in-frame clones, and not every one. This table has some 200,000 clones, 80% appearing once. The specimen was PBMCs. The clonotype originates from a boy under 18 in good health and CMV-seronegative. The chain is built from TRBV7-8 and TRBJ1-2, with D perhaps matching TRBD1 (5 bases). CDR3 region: CASSLGAGYVYGYTF. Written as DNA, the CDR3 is TGTGCCAGCAGCTTAGGGGCAGGGTATGTCTATGGCTACACCTTC.